The 30 T cell receptor beta chains below were found in one sample sequenced in a study of control samples from healthy donors and cancer patients (dated by TCRdb to the early 2020s). The library relied on the immunoSEQ multiplex PCR assay. TCRdb carries this immuneACCESS record with in-frame sequences only. Its versions omit some clonotypes, under half of them owing to an unresolved V gene in the studies checked, with the rest unexplained. A total of 130,000 or so clones appear in this sample, around nine tenths of them only once. Of the sample, around 3% is held by the ten largest clones. Sequencing used blood. Receptors originate from a man aged 50 or older in good health.

The chain joins TRBV9 to TRBJ2-2, with TRBD1 matching over 7 bases. Germline V gene sequence: CDR1 SGDLS, CDR2 YYNGEE. CDR3 length equals 15 residues. The J segment lost 6 bases and the V segment lost 4 bases, leaving 9 bases of the junction unmatched. The CDR3 region is CASSPDRAYAGELFF. Written as DNA, the CDR3 is TGTGCCAGCAGCCCCGACAGGGCTTACGCCGGGGAGCTGTTTTTT.

The V call is TRBV15, the J call TRBJ2-4; possible D gene TRBD1, 7 bases. CDR3 length: 14 residues. Germline CDR1 is LNHNV and CDR2 is YYDKDF (reference sequence). Between the trimmed V and J ends, which lost 6 bases and 4 bases, there was a span of 13 bases. The CDR3 region is CATRDQGGKNIQYF. The CDR3 DNA reads TGTGCCACCAGGGACCAGGGGGGTAAAAACATTCAGTACTTC.

The CDR3 DNA is TGTGCCAGCAGCTTAACTCTAGGACAGGGCCCTTGGGACGAGCAGTACTTC. Its protein product is CASSLTLGQGPWDEQYF. The chain has TRBV7-3 and TRBJ2-7; 8 bases line up with TRBD1. CDR3 length equals 17 residues. V trimming: 0 bases; J trimming: 5 bases; junction bases outside the gene matches: 12. CDR1 and CDR2 from the germline V gene are SGHTA and FQGTGA.

The chain is built from TRBV7-2 and TRBJ2-5; D tentatively reads TRBD1 or TRBD2 (6 bases each). CDR3 length equals 14 residues. Germline CDR1 reads SGHTA; CDR2 reads FQGNSA. The ends were cut back, 3 bases at V and 5 bases at J, with 13 bases in the middle. The CDR3 nucleotides are TGTGCCAGCAGCTTCGAGAGGGGGGTCGAGACCCAGTACTTC. Translating gives CASSFERGVETQYF.

The chain uses TRBV5-6 and TRBJ1-2; 7 nucleotides agree with TRBD1. CDR1 and CDR2 from the germline V gene are SGHDT and YYEEEE. Trimming took 5 bases from V and 4 from J; bases not matched to a gene: 2. The CDR3 covers 12 residues. The CDR3 protein is CASRGQIYGYTF. CDR3 bases: TGTGCCAGCAGGGGACAGATCTATGGCTACACCTTC. Combining the CDR3 with reference TRBV5-6 and TRBJ1-2 gives the whole variable domain DAGVTQSPTHLIKTRGQQVTLRCSPKSGHDTVSWYQQALGQGPQFIFQYYEEEERQRGNFPDRFSGHQFPNYSSELNVNALLLGDSALYLCASRGQIYGYTFGSGTRLTVV.

Only one count was recorded for this clone. The chain carries TRBV28 and TRBJ2-7; 15 bases are a match to TRBD2. The CDR3 is 14 residues long. Losses at the gene ends were 4 bases for V and 12 bases for J; bases not matched to a gene: 7. Germline-derived CDR1 and CDR2 are MDHEN and SYDVKM. The CDR3 spells CASSSGLAGGSRYF. The CDR3 DNA sequence: TGTGCCAGCAGTTCGGGACTAGCGGGGGGTTCGAGGTACTTC.

The chain is built from TRBV7-6 and TRBJ2-5; D is perhaps TRBD2 (6 bases). V lost 5 bases and J 2 bases, leaving 15 bases between the germline ends. The CDR3 is 15 amino acids. The germline V gene has CDR1 SGHVS and CDR2 FNYEAQ. The CDR3 sequence: CASSPGTQPQETQYF. The CDR3 region has the DNA TGTGCCAGCAGCCCAGGGACTCAACCTCAAGAGACCCAGTACTTC.

This clone was counted a single time. The V call is TRBV6-2 or TRBV6-3, the J call TRBJ2-1; 12 bases line up with TRBD2. The CDR3 length is 17 residues. Germline trimming cut 2 bases from V and 4 bases from J; bases unmatched to any gene: 6. Germline V CDR1 and CDR2: MNHEY, SVGEGT. The CDR3 sequence: CASSYPSSGGVYNEQFF. CDR3 in DNA: TGTGCCAGCAGTTACCCCTCTAGCGGGGGGGTATACAATGAGCAGTTCTTC.

The chain has TRBV5-1 and TRBJ2-5, with D maybe TRBD1 (5 bases). Germline CDR1 SGHRS, CDR2 YFSETQ. V lost 4 bases and J 3 bases, leaving 10 bases between the germline ends. This CDR3 has 13 amino acids. Here the CDR3 DNA reads TGCGCCAGCAGCCCCACAGGCGAAGAGACCCAGTACTTC. It is translated as CASSPTGEETQYF.

V is TRBV11-2 and J is TRBJ1-1, with D perhaps TRBD1 (6 bases). This CDR3 contains 15 residues. Trimming cost V 5 bases and J 8 bases, with 21 bases left between them. Germline assignment: CDR1 SGHAT and CDR2 FQNNGV. This CDR3 reads CASSPPPDSHSEAFF. In DNA, the CDR3 is TGTGCCAGCAGCCCGCCCCCGGACAGCCATTCGGAAGCTTTCTTT.

The V gene is TRBV5-6, the J gene TRBJ2-7; D is unresolved. The CDR3 loop spans 12 amino acids. Per germline, CDR1 SGHDT and CDR2 YYEEEE. V was pared by 1 base and J by 7 bases, with 9 bases between. The CDR3 loop is CASSLLPSEQYF. The CDR3 DNA reads as TGTGCCAGCAGCTTGCTTCCCAGTGAGCAGTACTTC.

This clone appeared a single time. The chain joins TRBV27 to TRBJ2-5, with 7 bases fitting TRBD2. CDR1 is MNHEY and CDR2 is SMNVEV in the germline V gene (reference sequence). The CDR3 contains 16 residues. V gave up 5 bases and J gave up 10 bases; unmatched junction bases: 19. CDR3 nucleotides: TGTGCCAGCAGTCCTCCGGGACTACTCCCACCGGGGGACCAGTACTTC. Protein: CASSPPGLLPPGDQYF.

The CDR3 protein is CASSLAMRGAIQETQYF. CDR3 DNA sequence: TGTGCCAGCAGTCTGGCTATGCGGGGGGCGATCCAAGAGACCCAGTACTTC. V gene TRBV6-6 combines with J gene TRBJ2-5, with 8 bases matching TRBD2. The CDR3 covers 17 residues. Trimming removed 5 bases from V and 1 base from J; junction bases left unmatched: 12. Germline lookup yields CDR1 MNHNY and CDR2 SVGAGI (reference sequence).

This clone has a handful of counts. The rearrangement links TRBV19 to TRBJ2-1; TRBD2 matches at 7 bases. The CDR3 extends over 13 amino acids. The ends lost 4 bases at V and 9 bases at J; junction bases unmatched: 6. Germline lookup yields CDR1 LNHDA and CDR2 SQIVND (reference sequence). The CDR3 reads CASSRGSGGEQFF. Written as DNA, the CDR3 is TGTGCCAGTAGTAGGGGCTCGGGGGGTGAGCAGTTCTTC.

There are a few counts of this clone. This chain connects TRBV28 to TRBJ2-3; the match to TRBD1 covers 9 bases. Germline CDR1 and CDR2: MDHEN and SYDVKM. The ends lost 6 bases at V and 1 base at J; junction bases unmatched: 11. This CDR3 contains 17 residues. CDR3 coding DNA: TGTGCCAGCAGCCCTAACAGGGGGCTGTGGGGCACAGATACGCAGTATTTT. It yields the protein CASSPNRGLWGTDTQYF.

This clone occurred a few times. V is TRBV30 and J is TRBJ2-2; 7 bases fit TRBD1. With V trimmed by 2 bases and J by 1 base, 7 bases remained unmatched. Germline-derived CDR1 and CDR2 are GTSNPN and SVGIG (reference sequence). CDR3 length equals 16 residues. The CDR3 DNA reads TGTGCCTGGAGTACGACGACAGGGAAGAACACCGGGGAGCTGTTTTTT. The encoded protein is CAWSTTTGKNTGELFF. The variable domain in full, completed from reference TRBV30 and TRBJ2-2, reads SQTIHQWPATLVQPVGSPLSLECTVEGTSNPNLYWYRQAAGRGLQLLFYSVGIGQISSEVPQNLSASRPQDRQFILSSKKLLLSDSGFYLCAWSTTTGKNTGELFFGEGSRLTVL.

This chain connects TRBV13 to TRBJ2-1; perhaps TRBD1 as D (6 bases). The germline V gene encodes CDR1 PRHDT and CDR2 FYEKMQ (reference sequence). CDR3 size: 15 residues. Trimming took off 5 bases at V and 4 bases at J, with 15 bases between the two ends. DNA of the CDR3: TGTGCCAGCAGCACGAGGGGGTACCCATACAATGAGCAGTTCTTC. It is translated as CASSTRGYPYNEQFF.

Note on this clone: The junction departs from the called germline gene at one end, perhaps through a read error. The CDR3 nucleotides read TGTGCCAGCAGTGTTTTGGCTCATCCTCACTTC. This encodes CASSVLAHPHF. The chain carries TRBV14 and TRBJ2-5; no reliable D call. CDR3 length: 11 amino acids. Germline assignment: CDR1 SGHDN and CDR2 FVKESK.

The V gene is TRBV11-3, the J gene TRBJ2-7, with D possibly being TRBD1 or TRBD2 (5 bases each). Germline V CDR1 and CDR2: SGHNT, YENEEA. Trimming took 3 bases from V and 0 from J, leaving 9 bases between them. The CDR3 is made up of 14 amino acids. CDR3: CASSFEGSSYEQYF. The CDR3 DNA reads TGTGCCAGCAGCTTCGAGGGGAGCTCCTACGAGCAGTACTTC.

The chain recombines TRBV3-1 (or the pseudogene TRBV3-2) with TRBJ2-2; D might be TRBD1 or TRBD2, each matching 5 bases. CDR3 length: 13 residues. The V gene's germline CDR1 is LGHDT and CDR2 YNNKEL (reference sequence). Trimming shortened V by 8 bases and J by 5 bases, and 12 bases separated the two germline ends. The CDR3 sequence: CASGRWGTGELFF. CDR3 DNA: TGTGCCAGCGGTCGTTGGGGGACCGGGGAGCTGTTTTTT.

This clone appeared a single time. This chain joins TRBV15 and TRBJ1-5; 9 bases match TRBD1. CDR1 and CDR2 from the germline V gene are LNHNV and YYDKDF (reference sequence). The CDR3 has 19 amino acids. Unmatched junction bases numbered 9, after V lost 0 bases and J lost 0 bases. The CDR3 reads CATSRDLGQGWNSNQPQHF. The DNA for the CDR3 is TGTGCCACCAGCAGAGATTTGGGACAGGGTTGGAATAGCAATCAGCCCCAGCATTTT.

The rearrangement uses TRBV5-6 and TRBJ1-2; 8 bases align to TRBD1. Germline CDR1 SGHDT, CDR2 YYEEEE. The CDR3 spans 15 residues. V lost 5 bases, J lost 3 bases, and 9 bases stayed unmatched. The CDR3 loop reads CASRRQTGEDYGYTF. The CDR3 coding sequence is TGTGCCAGCAGAAGACAGACAGGGGAGGACTATGGCTACACCTTC.

The V and J genes are TRBV24-1 and TRBJ2-1, with D possibly TRBD1 on 6 matching bases. Germline values: CDR1 KGHDR, CDR2 SFDVKD. The CDR3 covers 15 residues. Trimming pared 3 bases from V and 4 bases from J, leaving 12 bases between. CDR3 loop: CATSDVGQKYNEQFF. The CDR3 coding sequence is TGTGCCACCAGTGATGTGGGACAAAAGTACAATGAGCAGTTCTTC.

The chain recombines TRBV21-1 with TRBJ2-4. TRBV21-1 constitutes a pseudogene. The CDR3 has 17 amino acids. The CDR3 loop reads CASSKIGTAVAKNIQYF. CDR3 nucleotides: TGTGCCAGCAGCAAAATCGGGACGGCCGTAGCCAAAAACATTCAGTACTTC.

The V call is TRBV12-3 or TRBV12-4, the J call TRBJ2-7, with 11 positions matching TRBD1. The V gene end was trimmed by 7 bases and the J gene end by 6 bases; junction bases not matched to a gene: 5. The CDR3 is 13 amino acids. CDR3 sequence reads: CASTFGTGGEQYF. In DNA, the CDR3 is TGTGCCAGCACCTTCGGGACAGGGGGCGAGCAGTACTTC.

The chain uses TRBV2 and TRBJ1-5; 9 nucleotides line up with TRBD1. Trimming removed 8 bases from V and 0 bases from J; junction bases left unmatched: 2. The CDR3 contains 14 residues. Germline values: CDR1 SNHLY, CDR2 FYNNEI. The DNA for the CDR3 is TGTGCCAGCGGGACAGGGTCTAGCAATCAGCCCCAGCATTTT. Protein: CASGTGSSNQPQHF.

The chain uses TRBV3-1 (or the pseudogene TRBV3-2) and TRBJ1-1; the match to TRBD1 covers 10 bases. V was clipped by 5 bases and J by 8 bases; unmatched bases: 14. Germline V lookup: CDR1 LGHDT, CDR2 YNNKEL (reference sequence). The CDR3 consists of 16 residues. As DNA, the CDR3 is TGTGCCAGCAGCGAAGGACACCGGGACAGGGGCGGGGAAGCTTTCTTT. Translation: CASSEGHRDRGGEAFF.

The chain employs TRBV7-8 and TRBJ1-1; the match to TRBD1 covers 8 bases. Germline V CDR1 and CDR2: SGHVS, FQNEAQ. The CDR3 is 18 amino acids. The V and J ends lost 3 bases and 5 bases, in that order; junction bases with no gene match: 17. This CDR3 is CASSFRGQGASYVTEAFF. The CDR3 nucleotides read TGTGCCAGCAGCTTTAGGGGGCAGGGGGCTTCTTACGTGACTGAAGCTTTCTTT.

With respect to this clone: The limits of the CDR3 on the DNA are not certain, so only TCRdb's listed CDR3 is given. The J gene is TRBJ1-2, the V gene TRBV28; the table calls TRBD1, which could not be checked here. CDR1 is MDHEN and CDR2 is SYDVKM in the germline V gene. The CDR3 numbers 14 amino acids, ends counted. The CDR3 reads CASSFGQGTSLNTF.

This sequence joins TRBV9 and TRBJ2-7; 7 nucleotides line up with TRBD1. J lost 6 bases, V lost 3 bases, and 3 bases had no gene match. The CDR3 loop spans 12 amino acids. Looked up from germline, CDR1 is SGDLS and CDR2 is YYNGEE. CDR3 protein: CASSGTGAEQYF. The CDR3 DNA follows: TGTGCCAGCAGCGGAACAGGGGCCGAGCAGTACTTC.